The clone carrying this T cell receptor (beta chain) was found once. Its antigen is as yet unknown. It was CD45RO-negative cells, positively selected for CCR7, that made up naive CD8 cells, with terminally differentiated effector memory CD45RA+ cells excluded. Healthy HIV-negative adults with no recent acute infections or vaccinations were recruited as donors. Nashville, Tennessee was home to all donors, each a Caucasian adult. An even split of each subset's genomic DNA across several immunoSEQ plates was performed. Profiled with immunoSEQ multiplex PCR; TCRdb holds only in-frame clones, not every one. Seen here are some 1,900,000 clones, about 95% observed once, and the top ten hold under 1.5%. This sample stems from a study of shared clonotypes between healthy human individuals. The study, taken as a whole, reports: The study sampled only blood, and tissue repertoires likely differ.

Trimming pared 8 bases from V and 3 bases from J, leaving 14 bases between. This CDR3 comprises 13 residues. The germline CDR1 and CDR2 sequences are WNHNN and SYGVQD (reference sequence). This chain joins TRBV10-1 and TRBJ2-7, with a tentative D call TRBD1 (6 bases). The TCR originated in a man in his late teens or twenties in good health. Sequenced input: naive CD8+ T cells sorted from blood. The chain's CDR3 is CASGRPDSYEQYF. CDR3 DNA sequence: TGCGCCAGCGGAAGACCGGACAGCTACGAGCAGTACTTC.